Detailed here is one T cell receptor beta chain. The data were produced by immunoSEQ multiplex PCR, yet TCRdb's version contains in-frame clones alone and is incomplete. There are about 130,000 clones in the sample; around 89% occur only once, and around 2.9% lies in the top ten. This sample stems from a study of blood T cell repertoires in COVID-19. Trimming shortened V by 2 bases and J by 4 bases, and 11 bases separated the two germline ends. Germline CDR1 SNHLY, CDR2 FYNNEI. The length of the CDR3 is 14 residues. Sequenced input: peripheral blood. V gene TRBV2 combines with J gene TRBJ2-5, with a tentative D call TRBD2 (6 bases). The sequence derives from a man aged 55 to 70 with active or convalescent COVID-19. The CDR3 DNA is TGTGCCAGCAGTGAACGAGGGGAGGCAGAGACCCAGTACTTC. Protein: CASSERGEAETQYF.